The sequence of this TCR beta chain was determined in a study of shared clonotypes between healthy human individuals. CDR3 length: 18 amino acids. V was pared by 0 bases and J by 7 bases, with 14 bases of the junction left unmatched. The repertoire was sequenced with immunoSEQ multiplex PCR; TCRdb's copy has only in-frame clones and lacks some. The sample has about 980,000 clones, around 80% seen once; the top ten hold 1.5%. The genes are TRBV6-7 and TRBJ1-4, with TRBD1 matching over 7 bases. TRBV6-7 qualifies as an ORF whose function is uncertain. The sequencing sample was made of memory CD4+ T cells sorted from blood. Subset described: CD45RA-negative fraction. The clonotype comes from a man aged 18 to 29 in good health. The CDR3 sequence: CASSYSRLSTGIPEKLFF. CDR3 sequence (DNA): TGTGCCAGCAGTTACTCGCGCCTTTCGACAGGGATTCCTGAAAAACTGTTTTTT.